This T cell receptor (beta chain) was profiled in a study of blood T cell repertoires in COVID-19. Study information: The United States, Italy and Spain supplied acute and convalescent COVID-19 samples. The cDNA or gDNA used as material had been derived from T cells, B-cell-depleted T cells, or PBMCs.

Original methodology: Amplifying reference gene primers gave estimates of nucleated cell counts. The method was immunoSEQ multiplex PCR; TCRdb's version includes in-frame clones alone and lacks a portion of them. V and J calls and clone size are copied from that table; D and trimming were computed from the DNA. Of about 79,000 clones in the sample, more than 85% are singletons; the top ten hold roughly 13%. Germline CDR1 and CDR2: LNHDA and SQIVND (reference sequence). This CDR3 has 15 residues. V shed 5 bases and J shed 4 bases, with 15 bases lying between them. This chain connects TRBV19 to TRBJ2-1, with a weak D call TRBD1 (6 bases). Sequencing used peripheral blood. This TCR derives from a man between 65 and 85 years old with active or convalescent COVID-19. Here the CDR3 reads CASSLQGRNYNEQFF. In nucleotides, the CDR3 is TGTGCCAGTAGTCTTCAGGGGCGAAATTACAATGAGCAGTTCTTC.